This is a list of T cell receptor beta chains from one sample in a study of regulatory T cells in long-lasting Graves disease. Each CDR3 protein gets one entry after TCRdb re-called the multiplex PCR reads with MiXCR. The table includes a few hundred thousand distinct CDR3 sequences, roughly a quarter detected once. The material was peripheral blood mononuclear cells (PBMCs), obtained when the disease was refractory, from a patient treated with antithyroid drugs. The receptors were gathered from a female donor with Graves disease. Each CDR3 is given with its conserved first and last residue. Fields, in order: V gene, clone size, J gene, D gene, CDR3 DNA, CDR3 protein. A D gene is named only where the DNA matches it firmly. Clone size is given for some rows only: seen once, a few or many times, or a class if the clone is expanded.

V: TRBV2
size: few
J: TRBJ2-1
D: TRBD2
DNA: TGTGCCAGCAGCCGTACTAGCGGGAGGGGGCGTGAGCAGTTCTTC
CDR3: CASSRTSGRGREQFF

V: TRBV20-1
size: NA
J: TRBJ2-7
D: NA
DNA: TGCAGTGCTATATTCGGAAGAGGTCAGTACGAGCAGTACTTC
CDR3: CSAIFGRGQYEQYF

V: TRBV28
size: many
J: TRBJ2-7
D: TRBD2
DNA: TGTGCCAGTCACCAGGCTAGCGGGGGTCTCAACGAGCAGTACTTC
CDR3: CASHQASGGLNEQYF

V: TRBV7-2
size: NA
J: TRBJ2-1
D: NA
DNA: TGTGCCAGCAGCTCGAGAGAGAGGGGCTCCTACAATGAGCAGTTCTTC
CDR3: CASSSRERGSYNEQFF

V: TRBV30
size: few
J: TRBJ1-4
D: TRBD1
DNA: TGTGCCTGGAGAAGAGGGGGCGATGAAAAACTGTTTTTT
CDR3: CAWRRGGDEKLFF

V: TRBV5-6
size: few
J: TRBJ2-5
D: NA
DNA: TGTGCCAGCAGCTTGGTTAAGGCACGGGTTGAGACCCAGTACTTC
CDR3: CASSLVKARVETQYF

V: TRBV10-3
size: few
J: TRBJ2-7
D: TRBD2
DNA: TGTGCCATCAGTGAGTCGAGACTAGCGGGAACCTACGAGCAGTACTTC
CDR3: CAISESRLAGTYEQYF

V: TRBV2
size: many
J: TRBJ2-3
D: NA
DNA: TGTGCCAGCAGTGAGTTTGGGCAGGGCCTTAGCACAGATACGCAGTATTTT
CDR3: CASSEFGQGLSTDTQYF

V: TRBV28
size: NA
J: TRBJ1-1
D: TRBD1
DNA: TGTGCCAGCAGTCAGGGGGGGACAAATCAAGCTTTCTTT
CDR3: CASSQGGTNQAFF

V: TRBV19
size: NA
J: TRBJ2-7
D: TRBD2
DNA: TGTGCCAGTAGTCCTGACCTAGCGGGAGTAACCTACGAGCAGTACTTC
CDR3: CASSPDLAGVTYEQYF

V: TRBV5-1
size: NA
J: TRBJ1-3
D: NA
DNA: TGCGCCAGCAGCTTGGGGGCGCAGGCCACTGGAAACACCATATATTTT
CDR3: CASSLGAQATGNTIYF

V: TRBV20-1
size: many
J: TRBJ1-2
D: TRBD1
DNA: TGCAGTGCTAGTCATGACAGGGTGGTTGGCTACACCTTC
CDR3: CSASHDRVVGYTF

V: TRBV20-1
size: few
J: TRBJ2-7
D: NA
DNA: TGCAGTGCTAGATGGGGGGCTTACGAGCAGTACTTC
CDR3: CSARWGAYEQYF

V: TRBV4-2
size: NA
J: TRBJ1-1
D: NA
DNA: TGTGCCAGCAGCCACCCACAGGGACCCACTGAAGCTTTCTTT
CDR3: CASSHPQGPTEAFF

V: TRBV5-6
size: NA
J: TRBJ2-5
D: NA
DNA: TGTGCCGCGCAGAGGAGGCGGGGAGAGACCCAGTACTTC
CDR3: CAAQRRRGETQYF

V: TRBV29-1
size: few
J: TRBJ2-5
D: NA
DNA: TGCAGCGTGACCACCAGTGTGGGAGAGACCCAGTACTTC
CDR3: CSVTTSVGETQYF

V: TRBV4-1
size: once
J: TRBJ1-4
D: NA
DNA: TGCGCCAGCAGCCAAGATGGGGCGGTGGTCACAACTAATGAAAAACTGTTTTTT
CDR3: CASSQDGAVVTTNEKLFF

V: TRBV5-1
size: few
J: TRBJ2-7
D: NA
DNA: TGCGCCAGCAGTCGGACGGGAGTGGATTCCTACGAGCAGTACTTC
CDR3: CASSRTGVDSYEQYF

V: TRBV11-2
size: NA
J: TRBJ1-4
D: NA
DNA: TGTGCCAGCAGGAGATCAACTAATGAAAAACTGTTTTTT
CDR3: CASRRSTNEKLFF

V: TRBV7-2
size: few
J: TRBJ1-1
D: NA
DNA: TGTGCCAGCAGCTTAGCGGGGGGAGTGAGGACTGAAGCTTTCTTT
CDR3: CASSLAGGVRTEAFF

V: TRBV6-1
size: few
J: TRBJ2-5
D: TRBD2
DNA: TGTGCCAGCAGGTCAGCGGGAGGGCAAGAGACCCAGTACTTC
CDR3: CASRSAGGQETQYF

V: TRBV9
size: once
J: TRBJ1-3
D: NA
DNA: TGTGCCAGCAGCGGAGACTCAAACACCATATATTTT
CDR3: CASSGDSNTIYF

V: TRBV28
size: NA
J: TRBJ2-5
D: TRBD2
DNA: TGTGCCAGCACCTGGGGGGGGAGACTGGTGGAGACCCAGTACTTC
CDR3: CASTWGGRLVETQYF

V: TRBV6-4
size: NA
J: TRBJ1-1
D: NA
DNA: TGTGCCAGCAGTGACCCTGTGCCTGAAGCTTTCTTT
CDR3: CASSDPVPEAFF

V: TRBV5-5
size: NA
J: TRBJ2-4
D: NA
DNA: TGTGCCAGCAGCGGGGGGACCGTAGCCAAAAACATTCAGTACTTC
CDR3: CASSGGTVAKNIQYF

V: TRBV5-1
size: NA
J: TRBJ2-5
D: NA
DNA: TGCGCCAGCAGCGGGCTCTCGTCAAAAGAGACCCAGTACTTC
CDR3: CASSGLSSKETQYF

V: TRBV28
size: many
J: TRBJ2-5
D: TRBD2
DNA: TGTGCCAGCAGTTTTTTAGCGGGAGGGGCTGAGACCCAGTACTTC
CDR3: CASSFLAGGAETQYF

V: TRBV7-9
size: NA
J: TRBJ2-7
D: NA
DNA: TGTGCCAGCAGCTTAGGGGGACTCGTCCACGAGCAGTACTTC
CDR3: CASSLGGLVHEQYF

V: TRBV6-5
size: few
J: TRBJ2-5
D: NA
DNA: TGTGCCAGCAGTTACTTCGGGACCCAGTACTTC
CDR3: CASSYFGTQYF

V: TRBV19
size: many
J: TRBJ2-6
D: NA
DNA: TGTGCCAGCAGCGGGACAGGCTCTGGGGCCAACGTCCTGACTTTC
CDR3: CASSGTGSGANVLTF

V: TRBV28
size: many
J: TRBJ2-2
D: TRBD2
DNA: TGTGCCAGCAGTTATGAGCCGGGAGGGCTGGCCGGGGAGCTGTTTTTT
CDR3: CASSYEPGGLAGELFF

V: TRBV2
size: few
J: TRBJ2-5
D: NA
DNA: TGTGCCAGCAGTCACATGACAGGCACCAAAGAGACCCAGTACTTC
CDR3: CASSHMTGTKETQYF

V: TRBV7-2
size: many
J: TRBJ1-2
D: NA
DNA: TGTGCCAGCAGCTTCAACCGGAACTATGGCTACACCTTC
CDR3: CASSFNRNYGYTF

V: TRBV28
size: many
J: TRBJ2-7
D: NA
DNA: TGTGCCAGCACCACGATGGTGGCGGGATACACCTACGAGCAGTACTTC
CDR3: CASTTMVAGYTYEQYF

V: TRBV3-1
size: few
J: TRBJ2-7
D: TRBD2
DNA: TGTGCCAGCGGTAACCCCTGGACTAGCGGGAAAAGCGAGCAGTACTTC
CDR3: CASGNPWTSGKSEQYF

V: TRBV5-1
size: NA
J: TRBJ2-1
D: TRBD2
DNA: TGCGCCAGCAGCGATAACCTAGCGGGGCTATACAATGAGCAGTTCTTC
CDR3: CASSDNLAGLYNEQFF

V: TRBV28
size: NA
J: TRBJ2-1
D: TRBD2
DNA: TGTGCCAGCAGCACCCTAGCGGGAGGTCGTAATGAGCAGTTCTTC
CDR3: CASSTLAGGRNEQFF

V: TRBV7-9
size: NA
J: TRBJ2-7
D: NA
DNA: TGTGCCAGCAGCTTATACGGGGGAGCTTTCTACGAGCAGTACTTC
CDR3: CASSLYGGAFYEQYF

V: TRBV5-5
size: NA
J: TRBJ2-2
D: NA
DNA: TGTGCCAGCAGCTTCGGGCTGGACGGGGAGCTGTTTTTT
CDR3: CASSFGLDGELFF

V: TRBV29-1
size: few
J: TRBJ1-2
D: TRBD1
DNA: TGCAGCGTCGGGACAGGGGCCCAATTCTATGGCTACACCTTC
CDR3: CSVGTGAQFYGYTF

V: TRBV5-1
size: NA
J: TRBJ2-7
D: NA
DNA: TGCGCCAGCAGCTTGCTTACTAAGGGCGACAGCTCCTACGAGCAGTACTTC
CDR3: CASSLLTKGDSSYEQYF

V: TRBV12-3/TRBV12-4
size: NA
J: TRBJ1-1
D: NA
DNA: TGTACCAGCAAAGGGGCCGCCAGAACTGAAGCTTTCTTT
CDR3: CTSKGAARTEAFF

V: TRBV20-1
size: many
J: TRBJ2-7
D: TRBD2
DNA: TGCAGTGCTTCGGGCACACTAGCGGGCGAACCCTACGAGCAGTACTTC
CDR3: CSASGTLAGEPYEQYF

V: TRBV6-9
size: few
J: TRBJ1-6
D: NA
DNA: TGTGCCAGCAGTTGGGGTTCTCGGGATAATTCACCCCTCCACTTT
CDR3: CASSWGSRDNSPLHF

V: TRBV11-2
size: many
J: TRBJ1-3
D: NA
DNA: TGTGCCAGCAGCTTCGGGCAGATTACTGGAAACACCATATATTTT
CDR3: CASSFGQITGNTIYF

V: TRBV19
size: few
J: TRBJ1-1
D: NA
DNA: TGTGCCAGTAGTATAGGACACCCAAGGACTGAAGCTTTCTTT
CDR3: CASSIGHPRTEAFF

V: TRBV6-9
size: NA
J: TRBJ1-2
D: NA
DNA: TGTGCCAGCAGTTACTCTCTGGGGAGGGTCTATGGCTACACCTTC
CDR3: CASSYSLGRVYGYTF

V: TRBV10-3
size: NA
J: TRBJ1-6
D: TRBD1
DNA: TGTGCCATCAGGTCGGACAGGGGTAATTCACCCCTCCACTTT
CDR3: CAIRSDRGNSPLHF

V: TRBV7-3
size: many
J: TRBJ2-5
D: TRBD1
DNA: TGTGCCAGCAGCCCCACAGGGGGCGTTCAAGAGACCCAGTACTTC
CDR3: CASSPTGGVQETQYF

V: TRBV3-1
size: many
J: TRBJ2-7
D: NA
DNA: TGTGCCAGCAGCTCCACCCTCCGCGAGCAGTACTTC
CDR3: CASSSTLREQYF

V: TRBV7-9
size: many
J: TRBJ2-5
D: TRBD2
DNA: TGTGCCAGCAGCTTAAACTCGGGAGGGCCTGGAGAGACCCAGTACTTC
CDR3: CASSLNSGGPGETQYF

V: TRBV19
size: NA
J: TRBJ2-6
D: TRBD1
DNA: TGTGCCAGTAGAGATTGGACAGGGGCCCTCTCTGGGGCCAACGTCCTGACTTTC
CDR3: CASRDWTGALSGANVLTF

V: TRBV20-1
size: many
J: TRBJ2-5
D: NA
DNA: TGCAGTGCTAGGGGTCGCCAAAACCAAGAGACCCAGTACTTC
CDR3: CSARGRQNQETQYF